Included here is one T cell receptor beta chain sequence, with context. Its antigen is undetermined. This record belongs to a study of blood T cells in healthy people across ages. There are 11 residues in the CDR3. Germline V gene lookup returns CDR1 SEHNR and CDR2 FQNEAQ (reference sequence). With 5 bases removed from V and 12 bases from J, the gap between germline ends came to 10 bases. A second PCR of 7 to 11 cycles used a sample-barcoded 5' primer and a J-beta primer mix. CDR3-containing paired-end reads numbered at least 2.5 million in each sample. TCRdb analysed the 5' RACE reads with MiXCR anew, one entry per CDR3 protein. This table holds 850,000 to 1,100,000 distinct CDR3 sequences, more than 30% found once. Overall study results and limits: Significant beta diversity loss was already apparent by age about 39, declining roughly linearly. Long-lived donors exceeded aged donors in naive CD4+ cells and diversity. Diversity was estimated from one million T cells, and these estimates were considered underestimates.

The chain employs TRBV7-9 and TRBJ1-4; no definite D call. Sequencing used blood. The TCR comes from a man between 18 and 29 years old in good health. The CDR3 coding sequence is TGTGCCAGCAGCCCCATGGTGGAACTGTTTTTT. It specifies CASSPMVELFF.